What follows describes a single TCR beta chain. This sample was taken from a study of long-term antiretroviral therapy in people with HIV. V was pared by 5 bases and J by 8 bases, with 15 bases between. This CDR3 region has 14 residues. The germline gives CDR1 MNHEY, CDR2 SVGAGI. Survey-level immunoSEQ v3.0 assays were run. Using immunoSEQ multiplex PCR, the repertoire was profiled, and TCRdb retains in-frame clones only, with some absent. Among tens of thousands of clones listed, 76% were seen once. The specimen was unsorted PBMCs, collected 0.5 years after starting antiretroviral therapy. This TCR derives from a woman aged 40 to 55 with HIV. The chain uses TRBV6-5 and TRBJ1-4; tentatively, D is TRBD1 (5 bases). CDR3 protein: CASSPKGRGEKLFF. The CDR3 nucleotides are TGTGCCAGCAGTCCTAAGGGGCGTGGGGAAAAACTGTTTTTT.